This TCR beta chain derives from a study of blood T cell repertoires in COVID-19. Study as a whole: Sources were T cells, B-cell-depleted T cells, or PBMCs; the material itself was cDNA or gDNA.

Participants had their cohort set by participant-reported clinical history. As processed by the authors: Using reference gene primer amplification, nucleated cell counts were estimated. Assay: immunoSEQ multiplex PCR; the TCRdb copy retains only in-frame clones and omits some. V, J and clone size derive from that table, while D and trimming were established from the DNA sequence. The table includes roughly 160,000 clones, over 75% detected once. The sequence derives from a woman aged 40 to 50 with acute COVID-19. Sequenced sample: PBMCs or T cells enriched from blood (not recorded which).

This chain's CDR3 is CASSAGSGNTIYF. The CDR3 DNA reads TGTGCCAGCAGTGCAGGGTCTGGAAACACCATATATTTT. This chain joins TRBV2 and TRBJ1-3; maybe TRBD1 (5 bases). The CDR3 contains 13 residues. Germline CDR1 is SNHLY and CDR2 is FYNNEI. V lost 4 bases and J 1 base, leaving 5 bases between the germline ends.